The 18 T cell receptor beta chains presented below share a single source sample, sequenced in a study of blood T cell repertoires in COVID-19. Measured with immunoSEQ multiplex PCR; TCRdb has only the in-frame clones, and not every one. The sample contains 300,000 to 400,000 clones, 70% to 90% of which appear only once. Material: PBMCs or T cells enriched from blood (not recorded which). The origin of the receptors is a woman aged 40 to 50 with acute COVID-19.

This clone was seen only once. This sample includes further DNA sequences coding for the same CDR3. The chain joins TRBV6-5 to TRBJ1-2, with TRBD1 matching 11 bases. The germline V gene has CDR1 MNHEY and CDR2 SVGAGI. This CDR3 is 14 amino acids long. With 6 bases clipped from V and 4 bases from J, the junction kept 4 bases outside the gene matches. For the CDR3, the DNA is TGTGCCAGCAGCCTGGGACAGGGGGTCTATGGCTACACCTTC. It is translated as CASSLGQGVYGYTF.

The count of this clone is one. CDR3 protein: CASNVDSAGANVLTF. CDR3 DNA: TGTGCCAGTAACGTTGACTCAGCTGGGGCCAACGTCCTGACTTTC. The chain uses TRBV19 and TRBJ2-6; D remains unclear. V gave up 7 bases and J gave up 2 bases, with 12 bases separating them. This CDR3 comprises 15 residues. CDR1 and CDR2 from the germline V gene are LNHDA and SQIVND (reference sequence).

This clone was found once. The V gene is TRBV28, the J gene TRBJ1-2, with D possibly matching TRBD1 (5 bases). With 5 bases removed from V and 0 bases from J, the gap between germline ends came to 16 bases. The CDR3 contains 16 residues. Germline V lookup: CDR1 MDHEN, CDR2 SYDVKM. The CDR3 DNA follows: TGTGCCAGCAGTCCGCCCGGGGGGGGGACTAACTATGGCTACACCTTC. Its protein product is CASSPPGGGTNYGYTF.

This clone appeared once. V is TRBV6-5 and J is TRBJ1-5; the match to TRBD1 covers 9 bases. The germline gives CDR1 MNHEY, CDR2 SVGAGI. Germline trimming cut 6 bases from V and 6 bases from J; bases unmatched to any gene: 9. The CDR3 has 15 amino acids. The CDR3: CASRTGQGNSQPQHF. CDR3 nucleotides: TGTGCCAGCAGGACGGGACAGGGTAACAGTCAGCCCCAGCATTTT.

The gene calls are TRBV9 and TRBJ1-3; no clear D. V lost 4 bases to trimming and J lost 0 bases, with 11 bases between them. The CDR3 sequence is 15 residues long. The V gene's germline CDR1 is SGDLS and CDR2 YYNGEE. The CDR3, as DNA: TGTGCCAGCAGCCCAAAAGCGATCTCTGGAAACACCATATATTTT. Translating it yields CASSPKAISGNTIYF.

This clone occurred once. The chain carries TRBV5-4 and TRBJ1-2, with 8 bases fitting TRBD1. CDR3 size: 14 residues. Germline loops: CDR1 SGHNT, CDR2 YYREEE (reference sequence). The CDR3 bases are TGTGTCAGTAGGGACAGGCAGAAGCACTATGGCTACACCTTC. This encodes CVSRDRQKHYGYTF.

V gene TRBV29-1 combines with J gene TRBJ1-1; D might be TRBD1 (6 bases). This CDR3 is 13 amino acids long. CDR1 and CDR2 from the germline V gene are SQVTM and ANQGSEA. Trimming pared 7 bases from V and 0 bases from J, leaving 12 bases between. For the CDR3, the DNA is TGCAGCGCCATCGACAGGCTGAACACTGAAGCTTTCTTT. This gives the protein CSAIDRLNTEAFF.

The rearrangement links TRBV6-5 to TRBJ2-7; tentative D call: TRBD2 (6 bases). V was trimmed by 6 bases and J by 5 bases, leaving 14 bases between them. In germline, CDR1 is MNHEY, CDR2 SVGAGI. The CDR3 is made up of 13 amino acids. The CDR3 DNA is TGTGCCAGCAGGGGCCCCTGGGGGGACGAGCAGTACTTC. Translated: CASRGPWGDEQYF.

The chain employs TRBV5-6 and TRBJ1-1; no reliable D call. The CDR3 loop spans 14 amino acids. V shed 0 bases and J shed 7 bases, with 13 bases lying between them. CDR1 is SGHDT and CDR2 is YYEEEE in the germline V gene. This chain's CDR3 is CASSLADFVFEAFF. In DNA, the CDR3 is TGTGCCAGCAGCTTGGCGGACTTTGTGTTTGAAGCTTTCTTT. Based on the CDR3 plus reference TRBV5-6 and TRBJ1-1, the full variable domain is DAGVTQSPTHLIKTRGQQVTLRCSPKSGHDTVSWYQQALGQGPQFIFQYYEEEERQRGNFPDRFSGHQFPNYSSELNVNALLLGDSALYLCASSLADFVFEAFFGQGTRLTVV.

This clone was seen once. This sequence joins TRBV3-1 (or the pseudogene TRBV3-2) and TRBJ1-2, with TRBD1 matching over 8 bases. The CDR3 has 13 amino acids. With V trimmed by 4 bases and J by 8 bases, 6 bases remained unmatched. Germline-derived CDR1 and CDR2 are LGHDT and YNNKEL (reference sequence). CDR3 sequence: CASSPDRAGGYTF. CDR3 bases: TGTGCCAGCAGCCCGGACAGGGCTGGCGGCTACACCTTC.

The chain links TRBV5-1 to TRBJ1-2; D ambiguous. In germline, CDR1 is SGHRS, CDR2 YFSETQ. Trimming left V 2 bases short and J 2 bases short, with 10 bases between. This CDR3 region has 14 residues. The CDR3 DNA is TGCGCCAGCAGCTTCCAGGCAGAAAACTATGGCTACACCTTC. It yields the protein CASSFQAENYGYTF. Full variable domain (rest looked up from reference TRBV5-1 and TRBJ1-2): KAGVTQTPRYLIKTRGQQVTLSCSPISGHRSVSWYQQTPGQGLQFLFEYFSETQRNKGNFPGRFSGRQFSNSRSEMNVSTLELGDSALYLCASSFQAENYGYTFGSGTRLTVV.

The chain joins TRBV2 to TRBJ2-1; possibly TRBD2 for D (5 bases). Germline V gives CDR1 SNHLY, CDR2 FYNNEI. V lost 1 base to trimming and J lost 5 bases, with 30 bases between them. The CDR3 is 21 amino acids. For the CDR3, the DNA is TGTGCCAGCAGTGAAGGTTTCGGGGTTAGAGAAACTAAATCGCTACACAATGAGCAGTTCTTC. It yields the protein CASSEGFGVRETKSLHNEQFF.

On this clone: One junction end does not reproduce the germline sequence, and a read error may be involved. The CDR3 nucleotides are TGCGCCAGCAGCCAAGATAAGGGATTACAGGGGGCCTTC. It codes for CASSQDKGLQGAF. The chain has TRBV4-1 and TRBJ2-4, with 9 bases identical to TRBD1. Germline CDR1 reads MGHRA; CDR2 reads YSYEKL. This CDR3 has 13 residues.

This chain links TRBV7-9 with TRBJ2-1; possibly TRBD1 for D (6 bases). The germline V gene has CDR1 SEHNR and CDR2 FQNEAQ (reference sequence). The CDR3 length is 13 residues. V was pared by 3 bases and J by 4 bases, with 7 bases between. The CDR3 DNA sequence: TGTGCCAGCAGCTTGACAGGATACAATGAGCAGTTCTTC. Its protein is CASSLTGYNEQFF.

The chain is built from TRBV5-1 and TRBJ1-1, with TRBD1 identical over 11 bases. V shed 5 bases, J shed 1 base, and the junction held 7 bases outside the gene matches. Germline-derived CDR1 and CDR2 are SGHRS and YFSETQ. The CDR3 is 16 residues long. The CDR3 bases are TGCGCCAGCAGGCGTGGGACAGGGGGGCCGAACACTGAAGCTTTCTTT. Amino acid sequence: CASRRGTGGPNTEAFF.

The V gene is TRBV7-2, the J gene TRBJ1-3; D gene unclear. From germline, CDR1 is SGHTA and CDR2 FQGNSA. V lost 1 base, J lost 2 bases, and 9 bases lay in between. The CDR3 totals 15 residues. In nucleotides, the CDR3 is TGTGCCAGCAGCTTAGGGTCGGGTGCTGGAAACACCATATATTTT. This sequence encodes CASSLGSGAGNTIYF.

The chain carries TRBV6-2 or TRBV6-3 and TRBJ2-5; TRBD1 might be the D (6 bases). Germline V gives CDR1 MNHEY, CDR2 SVGEGT. Trimming took 3 bases from V and 1 from J, leaving 9 bases between them. The length of the CDR3 is 14 residues. The CDR3 nucleotides read TGTGCCAGCAGTTATGTAGGGGGCCAAGAGACCCAGTACTTC. Translating it yields CASSYVGGQETQYF.

J is TRBJ2-4 and V is TRBV4-3; the D gene is possibly TRBD1 (6 bases). The germline V gene encodes CDR1 LGHNA and CDR2 YSLEER. The CDR3 spans 16 residues. Trimming pared 3 bases from V and 8 bases from J, leaving 20 bases between. CDR3 amino acids: CASSHYDRTLEYIQYF. The CDR3 DNA follows: TGCGCCAGCAGCCACTACGACAGGACCCTCGAGTACATTCAGTACTTC.